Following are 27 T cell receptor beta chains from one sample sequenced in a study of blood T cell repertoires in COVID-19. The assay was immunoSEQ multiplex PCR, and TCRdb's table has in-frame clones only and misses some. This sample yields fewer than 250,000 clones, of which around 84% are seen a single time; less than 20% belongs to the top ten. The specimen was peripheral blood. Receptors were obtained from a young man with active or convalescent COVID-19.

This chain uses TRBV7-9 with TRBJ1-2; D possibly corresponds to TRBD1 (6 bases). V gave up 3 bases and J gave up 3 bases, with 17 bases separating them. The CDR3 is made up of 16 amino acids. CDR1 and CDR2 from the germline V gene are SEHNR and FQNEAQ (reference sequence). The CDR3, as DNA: TGTGCCAGCAGCTTTAACCCCGTTTCAGGGGACTATGGCTACACCTTC. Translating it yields CASSFNPVSGDYGYTF.

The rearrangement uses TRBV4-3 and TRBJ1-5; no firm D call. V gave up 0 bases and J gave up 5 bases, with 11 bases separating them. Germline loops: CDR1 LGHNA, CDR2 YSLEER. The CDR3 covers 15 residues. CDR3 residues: CASSQERLGHQPQHF. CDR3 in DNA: TGCGCCAGCAGCCAAGAACGACTTGGCCATCAGCCCCAGCATTTT.

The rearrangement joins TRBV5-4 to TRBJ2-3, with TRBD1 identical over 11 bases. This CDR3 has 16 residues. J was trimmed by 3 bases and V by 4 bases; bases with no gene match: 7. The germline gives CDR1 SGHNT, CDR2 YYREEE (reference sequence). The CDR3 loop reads CASSARDRGITDTQYF. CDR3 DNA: TGTGCCAGCAGCGCCCGGGACAGGGGGATAACAGATACGCAGTATTTT.

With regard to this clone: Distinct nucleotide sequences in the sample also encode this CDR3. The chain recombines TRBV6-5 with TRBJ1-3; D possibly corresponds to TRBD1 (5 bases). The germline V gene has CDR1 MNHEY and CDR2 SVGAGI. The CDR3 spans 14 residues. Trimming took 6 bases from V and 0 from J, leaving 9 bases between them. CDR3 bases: TGTGCCAGCAGGCCTCAGGGCTCTGGAAACACCATATATTTT. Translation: CASRPQGSGNTIYF.

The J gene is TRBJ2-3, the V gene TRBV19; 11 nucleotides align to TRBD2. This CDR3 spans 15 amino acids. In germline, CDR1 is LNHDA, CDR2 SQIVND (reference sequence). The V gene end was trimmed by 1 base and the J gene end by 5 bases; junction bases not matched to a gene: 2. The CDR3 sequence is CASSIGLAGGDTQYF. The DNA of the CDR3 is TGTGCCAGTAGTATAGGGCTAGCGGGGGGAGATACGCAGTATTTT.

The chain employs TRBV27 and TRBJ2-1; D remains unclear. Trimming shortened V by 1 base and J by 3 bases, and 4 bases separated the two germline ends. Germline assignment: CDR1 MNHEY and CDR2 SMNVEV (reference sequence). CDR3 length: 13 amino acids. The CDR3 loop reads CASSLFSYNEQFF. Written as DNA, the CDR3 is TGTGCCAGCAGTTTATTTAGCTACAATGAGCAGTTCTTC.

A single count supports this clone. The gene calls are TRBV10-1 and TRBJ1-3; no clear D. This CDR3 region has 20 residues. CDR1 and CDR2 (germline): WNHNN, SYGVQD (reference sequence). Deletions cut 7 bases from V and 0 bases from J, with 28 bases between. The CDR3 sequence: CASTSGERPSPLYSGNTIYF. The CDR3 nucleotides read TGCGCCAGCACGTCCGGGGAAAGGCCCAGCCCTCTTTACTCTGGAAACACCATATATTTT.

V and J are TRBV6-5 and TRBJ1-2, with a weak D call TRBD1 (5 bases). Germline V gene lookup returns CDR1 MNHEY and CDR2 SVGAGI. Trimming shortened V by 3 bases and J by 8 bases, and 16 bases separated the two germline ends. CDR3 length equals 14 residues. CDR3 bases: TGTGCCAGCAGTTATACAGACAGAGTTGTGGGCTACACCTTC. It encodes CASSYTDRVVGYTF.

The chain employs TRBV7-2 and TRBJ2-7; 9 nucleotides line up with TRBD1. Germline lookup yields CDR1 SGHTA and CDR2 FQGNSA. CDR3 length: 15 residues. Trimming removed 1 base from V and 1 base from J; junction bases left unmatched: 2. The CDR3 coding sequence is TGTGCCAGCAGCTTAGACGGGACAGGGTCCTACGAGCAGTACTTC. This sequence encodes CASSLDGTGSYEQYF.

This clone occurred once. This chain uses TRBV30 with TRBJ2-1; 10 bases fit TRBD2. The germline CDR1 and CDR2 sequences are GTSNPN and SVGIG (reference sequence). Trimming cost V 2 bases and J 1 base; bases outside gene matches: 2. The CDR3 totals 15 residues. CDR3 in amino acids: CAWSKRGGSYNEQFF. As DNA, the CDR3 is TGTGCCTGGAGTAAGCGGGGGGGTTCCTACAATGAGCAGTTCTTC. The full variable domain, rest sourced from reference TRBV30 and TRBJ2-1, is SQTIHQWPATLVQPVGSPLSLECTVEGTSNPNLYWYRQAAGRGLQLLFYSVGIGQISSEVPQNLSASRPQDRQFILSSKKLLLSDSGFYLCAWSKRGGSYNEQFFGPGTRLTVL.

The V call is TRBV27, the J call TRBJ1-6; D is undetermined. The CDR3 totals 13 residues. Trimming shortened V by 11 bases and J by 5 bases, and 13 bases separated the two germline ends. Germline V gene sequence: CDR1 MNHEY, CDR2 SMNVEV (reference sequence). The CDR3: CAPFEFHNSPLHF. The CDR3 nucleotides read TGTGCCCCCTTCGAGTTCCATAATTCACCCCTCCACTTT.

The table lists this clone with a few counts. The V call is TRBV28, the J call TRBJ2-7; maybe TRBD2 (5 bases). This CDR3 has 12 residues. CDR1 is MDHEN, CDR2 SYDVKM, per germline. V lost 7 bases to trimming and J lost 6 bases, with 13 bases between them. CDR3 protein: CASTTRLSEQYF. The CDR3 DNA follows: TGTGCCAGCACTACTAGGCTATCCGAGCAGTACTTC. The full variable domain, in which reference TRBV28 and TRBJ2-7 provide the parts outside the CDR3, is DVKVTQSSRYLVKRTGEKVFLECVQDMDHENMFWYRQDPGLGLRLIYFSYDVKMKEKGDIPEGYSVSREKKERFSLILESASTNQTSMYLCASTTRLSEQYFGPGTRLTVT.

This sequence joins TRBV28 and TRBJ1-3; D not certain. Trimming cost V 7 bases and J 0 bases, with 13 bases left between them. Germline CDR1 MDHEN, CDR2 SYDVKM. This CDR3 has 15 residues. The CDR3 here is CASTSRMISGNTIYF. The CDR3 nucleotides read TGTGCCAGCACGTCGAGGATGATCTCTGGAAACACCATATATTTT.

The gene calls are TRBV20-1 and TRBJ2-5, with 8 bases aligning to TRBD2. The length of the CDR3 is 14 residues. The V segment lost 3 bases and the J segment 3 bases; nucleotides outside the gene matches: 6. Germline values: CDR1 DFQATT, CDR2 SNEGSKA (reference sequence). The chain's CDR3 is CSASHLAGKETQYF. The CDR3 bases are TGCAGTGCTAGTCACTTAGCGGGAAAAGAGACCCAGTACTTC.

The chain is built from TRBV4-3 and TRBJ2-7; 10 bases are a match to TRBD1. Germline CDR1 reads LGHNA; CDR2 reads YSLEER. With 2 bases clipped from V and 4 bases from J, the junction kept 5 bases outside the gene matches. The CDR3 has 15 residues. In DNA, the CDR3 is TGCGCCAGCAGCCAAAGGGACAGGGGTACATACGAGCAGTACTTC. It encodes CASSQRDRGTYEQYF.

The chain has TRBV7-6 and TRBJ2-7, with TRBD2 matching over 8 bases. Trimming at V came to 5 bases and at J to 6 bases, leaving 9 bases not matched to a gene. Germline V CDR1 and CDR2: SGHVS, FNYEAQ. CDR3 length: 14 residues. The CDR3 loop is CASSLGTSVSEQYF. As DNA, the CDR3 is TGTGCCAGCAGCCTCGGGACTAGTGTCTCCGAGCAGTACTTC.

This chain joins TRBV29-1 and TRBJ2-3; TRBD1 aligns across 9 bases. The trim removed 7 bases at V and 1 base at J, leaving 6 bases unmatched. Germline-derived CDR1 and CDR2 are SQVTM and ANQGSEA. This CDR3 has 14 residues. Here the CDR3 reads CSGGTGGRTDTQYF. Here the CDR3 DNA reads TGCAGCGGCGGCACAGGGGGCCGCACAGATACGCAGTATTTT.

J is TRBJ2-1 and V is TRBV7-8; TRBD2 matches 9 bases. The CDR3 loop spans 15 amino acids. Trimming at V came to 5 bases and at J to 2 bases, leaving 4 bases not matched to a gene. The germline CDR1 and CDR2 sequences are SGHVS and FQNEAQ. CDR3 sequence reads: CASSAREGPYNEQFF. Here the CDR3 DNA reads TGTGCCAGCAGCGCGCGGGAGGGGCCCTACAATGAGCAGTTCTTC. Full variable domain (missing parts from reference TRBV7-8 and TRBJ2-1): GAGVSQSPRYKVAKRGQDVALRCDPISGHVSLFWYQQALGQGPEFLTYFQNEAQLDKSGLPSDRFFAERPEGSVSTLKIQRTQQEDSAVYLCASSAREGPYNEQFFGPGTRLTVL.

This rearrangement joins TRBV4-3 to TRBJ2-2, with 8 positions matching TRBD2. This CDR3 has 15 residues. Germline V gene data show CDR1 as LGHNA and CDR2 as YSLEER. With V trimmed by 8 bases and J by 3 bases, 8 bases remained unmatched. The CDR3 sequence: CASRPGGPYTGELFF. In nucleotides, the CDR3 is TGCGCCAGCCGACCGGGGGGGCCGTACACCGGGGAGCTGTTTTTT.

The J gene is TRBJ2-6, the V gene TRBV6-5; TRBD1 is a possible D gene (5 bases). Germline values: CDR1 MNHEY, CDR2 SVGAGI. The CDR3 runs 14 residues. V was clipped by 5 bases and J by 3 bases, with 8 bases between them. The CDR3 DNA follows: TGTGCCAGCAGTCGACAGTTTGGGGCCAACGTCCTGACTTTC. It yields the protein CASSRQFGANVLTF.

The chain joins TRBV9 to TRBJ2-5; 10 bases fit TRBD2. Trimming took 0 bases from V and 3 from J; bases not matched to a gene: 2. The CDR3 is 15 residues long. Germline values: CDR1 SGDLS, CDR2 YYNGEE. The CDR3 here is CASSVDGLAEETQYF. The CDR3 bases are TGTGCCAGCAGCGTAGATGGACTAGCGGAAGAGACCCAGTACTTC.

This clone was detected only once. DNA for the CDR3: TGTGCCAGCAGCCAAGTTGCGGGGGATAGTAGCGGCAATCAGCCCCAGCATTTT. Its protein is CASSQVAGDSSGNQPQHF. This chain joins TRBV4-2 and TRBJ1-5, with D possibly matching TRBD1 (5 bases). V dropped 1 base and J dropped 2 bases, with 18 bases sitting between them. The CDR3 has 18 residues. Germline lookup yields CDR1 LGHNA and CDR2 YNFKEQ.

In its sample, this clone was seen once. The CDR3 DNA sequence: TGTGCCAGCAGGTGGGACAGGGCGGCCTACGAGCAGTACTTC. Amino acid sequence: CASRWDRAAYEQYF. The chain employs TRBV28 and TRBJ2-7; TRBD1 matches at 9 bases. The junction had 5 bases not matched to a gene; V was cut back by 6 bases and J by 2 bases. Germline lookup yields CDR1 MDHEN and CDR2 SYDVKM. CDR3 size: 14 residues.

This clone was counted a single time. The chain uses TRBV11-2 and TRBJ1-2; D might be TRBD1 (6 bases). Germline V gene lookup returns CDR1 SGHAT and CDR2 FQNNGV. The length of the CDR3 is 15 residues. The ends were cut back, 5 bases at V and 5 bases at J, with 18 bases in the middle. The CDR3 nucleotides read TGTGCCAGCAGCCCCCGGACAGTAACTACGTATGGCTACACCTTC. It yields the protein CASSPRTVTTYGYTF.

The CDR3 DNA is TGTGCCAGCAGCCCCCGACAGGGGGCGGGCGGCTACACCTTC. The encoded protein is CASSPRQGAGGYTF. The gene calls are TRBV7-9 and TRBJ1-2; TRBD1 agrees at 10 bases. The CDR3 is 14 amino acids. Germline V gene data show CDR1 as SEHNR and CDR2 as FQNEAQ (reference sequence). With V trimmed by 5 bases and J by 8 bases, 8 bases remained unmatched.

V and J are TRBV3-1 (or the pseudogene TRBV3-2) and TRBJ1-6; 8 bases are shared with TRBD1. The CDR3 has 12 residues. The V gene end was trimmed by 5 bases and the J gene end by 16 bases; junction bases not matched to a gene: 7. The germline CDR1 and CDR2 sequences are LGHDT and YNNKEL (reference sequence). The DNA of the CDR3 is TGTGCCAGCAGCGGGCAGGGGGCTCATCTCCACTTT. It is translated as CASSGQGAHLHF.

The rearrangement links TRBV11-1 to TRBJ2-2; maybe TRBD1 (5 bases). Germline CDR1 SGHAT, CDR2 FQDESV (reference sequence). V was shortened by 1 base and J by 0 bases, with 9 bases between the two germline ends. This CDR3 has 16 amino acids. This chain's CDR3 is CASSLDTGPNTGELFF. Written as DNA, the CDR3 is TGTGCCAGCAGCTTAGATACAGGACCGAACACCGGGGAGCTGTTTTTT.